This TCR beta chain was profiled in a study of blood T cell repertoires in COVID-19. Study-level background: Sites across the United States, Italy and Spain contributed samples from acute and convalescent COVID-19.

This clone was recorded only once. The protocol was immunoSEQ multiplex PCR, while the TCRdb copy is restricted to in-frame clones and leaves out a portion. The data contain approximately 170,000 clones, over 75% of them singletons. The source of this sequence is a human donor in a cohort sampled during active COVID-19. Sequenced material: peripheral blood.

The CDR3 DNA follows: TGCAGCGTTGAAGAACCTTGGACTTATGAAGCTTTCTTT. This translates into CSVEEPWTYEAFF. The V gene is TRBV29-1, the J gene TRBJ1-1; D gene unclear. This CDR3 contains 13 residues. Germline values: CDR1 SQVTM, CDR2 ANQGSEA. V lost 0 bases and J lost 7, with 12 bases in between.